One T cell receptor beta chain is described in this entry. This sample stems from a study of T cell responses to AZD1222 COVID-19 vaccine. V lost 6 bases and J lost 6, with 12 bases in between. The CDR3 runs 12 residues. CDR1 is MNHNY and CDR2 is SVGAGI in the germline V gene (reference sequence). Some clones are missing from TCRdb's copy, which holds only in-frame ones; the method was immunoSEQ multiplex PCR. This sample carries more than 95,000 clones, about 91% of them seen once, and the ten largest clones take roughly 1.4%. This TCR was sampled from an adult who received the AZD1222 COVID-19 vaccine. The chain uses TRBV6-6 and TRBJ2-7; TRBD1 is a possible D gene (6 bases). Sequencing used peripheral blood, obtained 28 days after the second AZD1222 dose. Written as DNA, the CDR3 is TGTGCCAGCAGCGGGATAGGGGGCGAGCAGTACTTC. This codes for CASSGIGGEQYF.